The 19 T cell receptor beta chains in this list originate from one sample, sequenced in a study of Ad26.COV2.S vaccination and SARS-CoV-2 variants. Sequencing was performed with immunoSEQ multiplex PCR; in TCRdb, only in-frame clones are kept and a portion is missing. The table lists 250,000 to 300,000 clones, more than 70% of them singletons. The treatment denotes: 19 received Ad26.COV2.S at low or high dose, single or two shots; about 5 received placebo; per-sample allocation not given. Vaccine and placebo recipients were sampled on day 63 after the first injection. The sequencing here drew on peripheral blood, taken in a trial of Ad26.COV2.S vaccine versus placebo. These TCRs come from a person between 18 and 59 years old who received the Ad26.COV2.S COVID-19 vaccine or a placebo.

The gene calls are TRBV28 and TRBJ2-1, with TRBD2 identical over 14 bases. The V segment lost 4 bases and the J segment 3 bases; nucleotides outside the gene matches: 8. From germline, CDR1 is MDHEN and CDR2 SYDVKM. CDR3 length: 18 residues. The CDR3 bases are TGTGCCAGCAGTTCCGCCCCGACTAGCGGGAGGGTCTACAATGAGCAGTTCTTC. It encodes CASSSAPTSGRVYNEQFF.

The CDR3 sequence: CASVGDTLGDTEAFF. DNA of the CDR3: TGTGCCAGCGTTGGGGACACTCTGGGGGACACTGAAGCTTTCTTT. The V and J genes are TRBV28 and TRBJ1-1; D perhaps matches TRBD1 (6 bases). V gave up 8 bases and J gave up 3 bases, with 19 bases separating them. This CDR3 is built from 15 residues. Germline V gene lookup returns CDR1 MDHEN and CDR2 SYDVKM. The full variable domain, completed using reference TRBV28 and TRBJ1-1, is DVKVTQSSRYLVKRTGEKVFLECVQDMDHENMFWYRQDPGLGLRLIYFSYDVKMKEKGDIPEGYSVSREKKERFSLILESASTNQTSMYLCASVGDTLGDTEAFFGQGTRLTVV.

The V gene is TRBV30, the J gene TRBJ2-1; 12 positions match TRBD2. V trimming: 1 base; J trimming: 5 bases; junction bases outside the gene matches: 9. The CDR3 has 17 amino acids. Germline CDR1 is GTSNPN and CDR2 is SVGIG (reference sequence). CDR3 bases: TGTGCCTGGAGTGGCCCTCTGCGACTAGCGGGGGACAATGAGCAGTTCTTC. It translates to CAWSGPLRLAGDNEQFF. Combining the CDR3 with reference TRBV30 and TRBJ2-1 gives the whole variable domain SQTIHQWPATLVQPVGSPLSLECTVEGTSNPNLYWYRQAAGRGLQLLFYSVGIGQISSEVPQNLSASRPQDRQFILSSKKLLLSDSGFYLCAWSGPLRLAGDNEQFFGPGTRLTVL.

The rearrangement uses TRBV5-1 and TRBJ2-5; D perhaps matches TRBD1 (6 bases). The CDR3 spans 16 residues. V lost 0 bases and J 5 bases, leaving 17 bases between the germline ends. Germline lookup yields CDR1 SGHRS and CDR2 YFSETQ. CDR3 nucleotide sequence: TGCGCCAGCAGCTTGGACCCCGGGACAACGAAGGAGACCCAGTACTTC. This translates into CASSLDPGTTKETQYF.

This clone has a single count. V is TRBV10-2 and J is TRBJ2-6, with unresolved D. This CDR3 comprises 15 residues. The germline V gene encodes CDR1 WSHSY and CDR2 SAAADI. The V end was cut by 4 bases, the J end by 2 bases, with 9 bases between. CDR3 nucleotide sequence: TGCGCCAGCAGTGCGGACGTTACTGGGGCCAACGTCCTGACTTTC. It yields the protein CASSADVTGANVLTF.

The V gene is TRBV15, the J gene TRBJ1-1; no reliable D call. The ends were cut back, 1 base at V and 4 bases at J, with 7 bases in the middle. The V gene's germline CDR1 is LNHNV and CDR2 YYDKDF (reference sequence). The CDR3 consists of 13 residues. The CDR3 sequence is CATSRGAGTEAFF. The CDR3 DNA follows: TGTGCCACCAGCAGAGGAGCGGGCACTGAAGCTTTCTTT.

The rearrangement links TRBV12-5 to TRBJ2-5, with 10 bases that match TRBD2. V was clipped by 1 base and J by 4 bases; unmatched bases: 3. The CDR3 has 15 residues. Germline V gives CDR1 LGHNT, CDR2 FRNRAP. In DNA form, the CDR3 reads TGTGCTAGTGGTTTGGAGCGGGGGGGCAGAGAGACCCAGTACTTC. It translates to CASGLERGGRETQYF. The full variable domain, with the rest looked up from reference TRBV12-5 and TRBJ2-5, is DARVTQTPRHKVTEMGQEVTMRCQPILGHNTVFWYRQTMMQGLELLAYFRNRAPLDDSGMPKDRFSAEMPDATLATLKIQPSEPRDSAVYFCASGLERGGRETQYFGPGTRLLVL.

V gene TRBV7-6 combines with J gene TRBJ2-7; 9 bases agree with TRBD1. The CDR3 is 16 amino acids. V gave up 0 bases and J gave up 5 bases; unmatched junction bases: 8. The germline V gene encodes CDR1 SGHVS and CDR2 FNYEAQ. Written as DNA, the CDR3 is TGTGCCAGCAGCTTAGCTTTGCGGGACAGGGTCAACGAGCAGTACTTC. This encodes CASSLALRDRVNEQYF.

This chain joins TRBV5-6 and TRBJ1-1, with D maybe TRBD1 (5 bases). Trimming left V 4 bases short and J 1 base short, with 11 bases between. Germline CDR1 is SGHDT and CDR2 is YYEEEE. This CDR3 contains 14 residues. CDR3 region: CASSQNQGNTEAFF. The CDR3 DNA reads as TGTGCCAGCAGCCAGAACCAGGGGAACACTGAAGCTTTCTTT.

The V gene is TRBV27, the J gene TRBJ2-1; D gene uncertain. The CDR3 is 15 residues long. Germline V lookup: CDR1 MNHEY, CDR2 SMNVEV (reference sequence). Between the trimmed V and J ends, which lost 5 bases and 5 bases, there was a span of 16 bases. CDR3: CASSGSSVYDNEQFF. The DNA of the CDR3 is TGTGCCAGCAGTGGTAGTAGTGTCTATGACAATGAGCAGTTCTTC.

The rearrangement uses TRBV6-5 and TRBJ2-5; D remains ambiguous. Between the trimmed V and J ends, which lost 1 base and 2 bases, there was a span of 11 bases. CDR3 length equals 15 residues. The germline CDR1 and CDR2 sequences are MNHEY and SVGAGI. The CDR3 loop is CASSYYPGRQETQYF. As DNA, the CDR3 is TGTGCCAGCAGTTACTATCCCGGTAGGCAAGAGACCCAGTACTTC.

The genes are TRBV27 and TRBJ1-5; possibly TRBD1 for D (5 bases). Germline CDR1 MNHEY, CDR2 SMNVEV (reference sequence). V was trimmed by 2 bases and J by 3 bases, leaving 11 bases between them. This CDR3 spans 15 amino acids. In nucleotides, the CDR3 is TGTGCCAGCAGTTTAGGGCAGGGCTACAATCAGCCCCAGCATTTT. Amino acid sequence: CASSLGQGYNQPQHF.

The chain is built from TRBV3-1 (or the pseudogene TRBV3-2) and TRBJ2-7; D uncertain. The ends were cut back, 0 bases at V and 3 bases at J, with 6 bases in the middle. The germline gives CDR1 LGHDT, CDR2 YNNKEL (reference sequence). CDR3 length equals 13 residues. This chain's CDR3 is CASSQEGYYEQYF. DNA for the CDR3: TGTGCCAGCAGCCAAGAAGGCTACTACGAGCAGTACTTC.

There are a few counts of this clone. The chain is built from TRBV7-9 and TRBJ2-1; TRBD2 matches 7 bases. Germline V gives CDR1 SEHNR, CDR2 FQNEAQ (reference sequence). The CDR3 extends over 15 amino acids. The V segment lost 5 bases and the J segment 2 bases; nucleotides outside the gene matches: 6. This CDR3 reads CASSARDYAYNEQFF. CDR3 DNA: TGTGCCAGCAGCGCCCGGGACTACGCCTACAATGAGCAGTTCTTC.

The chain couples TRBV7-9 to TRBJ2-1; D might be TRBD1 (6 bases). The CDR3 length is 14 residues. Trimming took 3 bases from V and 6 from J, leaving 12 bases between them. Per germline, CDR1 SEHNR and CDR2 FQNEAQ (reference sequence). The CDR3, as DNA: TGTGCCAGCAGCTTTAGGGACACCAGCAATGAGCAGTTCTTC. Its protein product is CASSFRDTSNEQFF.

This chain connects TRBV11-2 to TRBJ1-1; no firm D call. The germline V gene encodes CDR1 SGHAT and CDR2 FQNNGV. The CDR3 runs 14 residues. V lost 4 bases, J lost 7 bases, and 16 bases lay in between. The CDR3 DNA is TGTGCCAGCAGCTCGTATTCCGCCCCCCGTGAAGCTTTCTTT. Amino acids: CASSSYSAPREAFF.

The chain joins TRBV19 to TRBJ1-5, with a weak D call TRBD1 (5 bases). CDR3 length equals 14 residues. Germline V gene data show CDR1 as LNHDA and CDR2 as SQIVND (reference sequence). V gave up 2 bases and J gave up 4 bases, with 9 bases separating them. The CDR3 nucleotides are TGTGCCAGTAGTATACAGGGCCAGAATCAGCCCCAGCATTTT. Protein product: CASSIQGQNQPQHF.

The CDR3 DNA is TGTGCCAGTAGGTACGGACAGGGTAATTTACCTACTAACTATGGCTACACCTTC. Its protein is CASRYGQGNLPTNYGYTF. This chain connects TRBV19 to TRBJ1-2, with 8 bases matching TRBD1. CDR1 is LNHDA and CDR2 is SQIVND in the germline V gene (reference sequence). CDR3 size: 18 residues. With 6 bases clipped from V and 0 bases from J, the junction kept 15 bases outside the gene matches.

Only one count was recorded for this clone. The chain couples TRBV19 to TRBJ1-2; TRBD1 aligns across 10 bases. The CDR3 sequence is 16 residues long. Germline CDR1 and CDR2: LNHDA and SQIVND (reference sequence). V shed 5 bases, J shed 4 bases, and the junction held 10 bases outside the gene matches. The chain's CDR3 is CASSFGGTGAVYGYTF. The DNA of the CDR3 is TGTGCCAGTAGTTTCGGTGGGACAGGGGCTGTCTATGGCTACACCTTC.